Listed below are T cell receptor beta chains from one sample, sequenced in a study of T cell responses to AZD1222 COVID-19 vaccine. Data came from immunoSEQ multiplex PCR; TCRdb stores just in-frame clones and leaves some out. In the table there are 150,000 to 200,000 clones, roughly 90% of which are singletons. Sequencing used peripheral blood, obtained on day 0 of AZD1222 vaccination. The receptors originated from an adult in good health. CDR3s include the opening cysteine and the closing phenylalanine or tryptophan. The D gene is left open where the match is weak. Rows give clone size only sometimes, using once, few, many, or a class for an expanded clone.

J gene,V gene,D gene,clone size,CDR3 protein,CDR3 DNA
TRBJ2-7,TRBV15,NA,NA,CATSPETGLTYEQYF,TGTGCCACCAGCCCCGAGACAGGTTTGACCTACGAGCAGTACTTC
TRBJ2-1,TRBV7-2,NA,NA,CASSFFNEQFF,TGTGCCAGCAGCTTTTTCAATGAGCAGTTCTTC
TRBJ1-1,TRBV28,NA,NA,CASSLSRGGTEAFF,TGTGCCAGCAGTCTCTCCCGGGGGGGCACTGAAGCTTTCTTT
TRBJ2-1,TRBV7-3,NA,NA,CASSRTNNNEQFF,TGTGCCAGCAGCCGTACCAATAACAATGAGCAGTTCTTC
TRBJ2-1,TRBV3-1/TRBV3-2,NA,NA,CASSLRRPSYNEQFF,TGTGCCAGCAGCCTCAGGAGGCCCTCCTACAATGAGCAGTTCTTC
TRBJ2-1,TRBV19,NA,NA,CASSIEVARSNEQFF,TGTGCCAGTAGTATAGAGGTAGCGAGATCGAATGAGCAGTTCTTC
TRBJ1-1,TRBV4-2,NA,once,CASSQVIGGTFSTEAFF,TGTGCCAGCAGCCAAGTCATTGGGGGCACTTTTAGTACTGAAGCTTTCTTT
TRBJ2-7,TRBV10-1,NA,NA,CASSESRALEQYF,TGCGCCAGCAGTGAGTCCAGGGCACTCGAGCAGTACTTC
TRBJ2-2,TRBV3-1/TRBV3-2,TRBD1,NA,CASSRQGALGTGELFF,TGTGCCAGCAGCCGACAGGGGGCGCTGGGCACCGGGGAGCTGTTTTTT
TRBJ1-2,TRBV27,NA,NA,CASSLSEGRGLTYGYTF,TGTGCCAGCAGTTTATCTGAGGGGCGGGGCCTGACCTATGGCTACACCTTC
TRBJ2-1,TRBV6-5,NA,once,CASNWATDNNEQFF,TGTGCCAGCAATTGGGCTACGGACAACAATGAGCAGTTCTTC
TRBJ1-1,TRBV25-1,NA,NA,CATQGDRMNTEAFF,TGTGCCACCCAGGGAGACAGGATGAACACTGAAGCTTTCTTT
TRBJ2-1,TRBV28,TRBD1,NA,CASSFTGQLNEQFF,TGTGCCAGCAGTTTTACGGGACAGCTCAATGAGCAGTTCTTC
TRBJ2-3,TRBV4-1,NA,NA,CASSQGPVRGLRDTQYF,TGCGCCAGCAGCCAAGGGCCTGTGAGGGGCCTAAGAGATACGCAGTATTTT
TRBJ1-3,TRBV15,NA,NA,CAVSWSGNTIYF,TGTGCCGTCAGTTGGTCTGGAAACACCATATATTTT